The 14 T cell receptor beta chains below come from one sample, sequenced in a study of OX40 agonist ivuxolimab in advanced cancers. Using immunoSEQ multiplex PCR, the repertoire was profiled, and TCRdb retains in-frame clones only, with some absent. This sample carries 50,000 or so clones, approximately 89% of them seen once, and the ten largest clones take about 6.5%. The sample was CD4+ or CD8+ T cells sorted from blood, taken in a trial of the OX40 agonist ivuxolimab. These receptors were obtained from an adult with an advanced solid tumor such as melanoma, head and neck, liver or kidney cancer.

This chain joins TRBV14 and TRBJ1-4, with a possible D match to TRBD1 (6 bases). Trimming left V 6 bases short and J 0 bases short, with 11 bases between. CDR3 length equals 15 residues. Germline-derived CDR1 and CDR2 are SGHDN and FVKESK. The CDR3 DNA is TGTGCCAGCAGACAAACAGGGTCAACTAATGAAAAACTGTTTTTT. It translates to CASRQTGSTNEKLFF. Full variable domain (missing parts from reference TRBV14 and TRBJ1-4): EAGVTQFPSHSVIEKGQTVTLRCDPISGHDNLYWYRRVMGKEIKFLLHFVKESKQDESGMPNNRFLAERTGGTYSTLKVQPAELEDSGVYFCASRQTGSTNEKLFFGSGTQLSVL.

The rearrangement links TRBV6-1 to TRBJ2-3, with 12 bases aligning to TRBD2. This CDR3 region has 15 residues. Germline values: CDR1 MNHNS, CDR2 SASEGT. The V and J ends lost 1 base and 6 bases, in that order; junction bases with no gene match: 2. CDR3 coding DNA: TGTGCCAGCAGTGAAGGACTAGCGGGAGCCGATACGCAGTATTTT. It is translated as CASSEGLAGADTQYF.

This clone was detected only a few times. The chain uses TRBV7-3 and TRBJ2-1, with 7 bases identical to TRBD2. V lost 5 bases, J lost 5 bases, and 3 bases stayed unmatched. CDR1 SGHTA and CDR2 FQGTGA come from the germline V gene. CDR3 length: 13 amino acids. CDR3 DNA sequence: TGTGCCAGCAGCGGGACTATGAACAATGAGCAGTTCTTC. It is translated as CASSGTMNNEQFF. The full variable domain, its missing parts supplied by reference TRBV7-3 and TRBJ2-1, is GAGVSQTPSNKVTEKGKYVELRCDPISGHTALYWYRQSLGQGPEFLIYFQGTGAADDSGLPNDRFFAVRPEGSVSTLKIQRTERGDSAVYLCASSGTMNNEQFFGPGTRLTVL.

V gene TRBV7-9 combines with J gene TRBJ2-3; D tentatively fits TRBD1 or TRBD2 (6 bases each). Trimming took 6 bases from V and 5 from J, leaving 15 bases between them. CDR1 is SEHNR and CDR2 is FQNEAQ in the germline V gene (reference sequence). The CDR3 length is 14 residues. CDR3 loop: CASRLRDIGDTQYF. The CDR3 nucleotides are TGTGCCAGCAGACTGCGGGACATTGGAGATACGCAGTATTTT.

J is TRBJ2-7 and V is TRBV6-5; D unclear. Germline CDR1 and CDR2: MNHEY and SVGAGI. This CDR3 has 11 residues. The V gene lost 6 bases and the J gene lost 1 base, with 4 bases spanning the gap. The CDR3 coding sequence is TGTGCCAGCAGACAGTCCTACGAGCAGTACGTC. Protein: CASRQSYEQYV.

The chain is built from TRBV5-1 and TRBJ2-5; 15 positions agree with TRBD2. The CDR3 sequence is 19 residues long. The germline gives CDR1 SGHRS, CDR2 YFSETQ. After removal of 1 base from V and 4 bases from J, the junction contained 11 bases not matched to a gene. CDR3 in DNA: TGCGCCAGCAGCTTGAGTCCCGGACTAGCGGGGGGGCTAGGAGAGACCCAGTACTTC. The encoded protein is CASSLSPGLAGGLGETQYF.

The V call is TRBV9, the J call TRBJ2-5; weak D call: TRBD1 (6 bases). The CDR3 consists of 16 residues. CDR1 and CDR2 (germline): SGDLS, YYNGEE. The V end was cut by 4 bases, the J end by 0 bases, with 16 bases between. The CDR3 sequence: CASSRGGLRYQETQYF. The CDR3 bases are TGTGCCAGCAGCCGTGGGGGCTTAAGGTACCAAGAGACCCAGTACTTC.

A remark on this clone: Other nucleotide sequences in the sample specify the same CDR3. The gene calls are TRBV5-1 and TRBJ1-1, with 8 bases that match TRBD1. Germline loops: CDR1 SGHRS, CDR2 YFSETQ. V was clipped by 2 bases and J by 3 bases; unmatched bases: 3. The CDR3 loop spans 14 amino acids. The chain's CDR3 is CASSFGQGHTEAFF. Written as DNA, the CDR3 is TGCGCCAGCAGCTTCGGACAGGGCCACACTGAAGCTTTCTTT.

The genes are TRBV5-8 and TRBJ2-7, with a tentative D call TRBD1 (6 bases). V dropped 4 bases and J dropped 3 bases, with 11 bases sitting between them. Germline V gene sequence: CDR1 SGHTS, CDR2 YDEGEE. This CDR3 comprises 13 residues. The CDR3: CASSAKQGYEQYV. The CDR3 nucleotides are TGTGCCAGCAGCGCAAAACAGGGCTACGAGCAGTACGTC.

The V and J genes are TRBV29-1 and TRBJ2-5, with a tentative D call TRBD2 (5 bases). This CDR3 is built from 13 residues. Germline-derived CDR1 and CDR2 are SQVTM and ANQGSEA. With 0 bases removed from V and 12 bases from J, the gap between germline ends came to 17 bases. DNA of the CDR3: TGCAGCGTTGAAGAGGAGTCGTTAACTAGAAAGTACTTC. Its translation: CSVEEESLTRKYF.

The chain combines TRBV28 with TRBJ1-1; TRBD1 might be the D (5 bases). The V gene's germline CDR1 is MDHEN and CDR2 SYDVKM. There are 13 residues in the CDR3. Deletions cut 3 bases from V and 3 bases from J, with 8 bases between. The CDR3 here is CASSLGQYTEAFF. CDR3 bases: TGTGCCAGCAGTTTGGGGCAGTACACTGAAGCTTTCTTT.

The chain employs TRBV6-5 and TRBJ1-1, with a tentative D call TRBD1 (5 bases). The CDR3 has 15 amino acids. Germline V gives CDR1 MNHEY, CDR2 SVGAGI. V dropped 4 bases and J dropped 3 bases, with 15 bases sitting between them. The CDR3 here is CASSFSGGGHTEAFF. DNA of the CDR3: TGTGCCAGCAGTTTTTCCGGGGGGGGTCACACTGAAGCTTTCTTT.

This chain uses TRBV7-9 with TRBJ2-2; TRBD1 aligns across 8 bases. This CDR3 region has 15 residues. The V and J ends lost 4 bases and 7 bases, in that order; junction bases with no gene match: 8. In germline, CDR1 is SEHNR, CDR2 FQNEAQ (reference sequence). Here the CDR3 reads CASSSLTGEDGELFF. CDR3 nucleotide sequence: TGTGCCAGCAGCTCTCTGACAGGGGAGGACGGGGAGCTGTTTTTT.

The sample holds one count of this clone. This chain joins TRBV5-1 and TRBJ2-1; D may match TRBD1 or TRBD2 (6 bases each). Germline CDR1 SGHRS, CDR2 YFSETQ. This CDR3 contains 16 residues. Trimming stripped 0 bases from V and 0 bases from J, with 10 bases between. The CDR3 region is CASSLAGGGSYNEQFF. CDR3 bases: TGCGCCAGCAGCTTGGCCGGAGGGGGCTCCTACAATGAGCAGTTCTTC.